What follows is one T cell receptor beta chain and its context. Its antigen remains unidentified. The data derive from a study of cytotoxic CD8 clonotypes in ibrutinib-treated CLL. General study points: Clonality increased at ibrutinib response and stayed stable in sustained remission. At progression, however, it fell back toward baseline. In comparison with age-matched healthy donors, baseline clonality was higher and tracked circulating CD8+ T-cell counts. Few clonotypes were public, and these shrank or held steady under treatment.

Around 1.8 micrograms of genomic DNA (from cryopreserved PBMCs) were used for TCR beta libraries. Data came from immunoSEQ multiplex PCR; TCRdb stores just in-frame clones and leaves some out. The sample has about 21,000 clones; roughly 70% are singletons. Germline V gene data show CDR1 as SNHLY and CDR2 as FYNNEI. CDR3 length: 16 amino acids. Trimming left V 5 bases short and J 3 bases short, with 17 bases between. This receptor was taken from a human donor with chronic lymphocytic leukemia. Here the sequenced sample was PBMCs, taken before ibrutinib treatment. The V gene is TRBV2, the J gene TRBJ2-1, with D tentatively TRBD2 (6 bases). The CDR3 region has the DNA TGTGCCAGCAGTAGGGAGACTAGGAATTTCTACAATGAGCAGTTCTTC. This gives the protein CASSRETRNFYNEQFF.